Presented here are 25 T cell receptor beta chains from one specimen sequenced in a study of blood T cell repertoires in COVID-19 (TCRdb year 2020). The library was prepared using the immunoSEQ multiplex PCR assay. TCRdb stores this immuneACCESS table with in-frame sequences only. Part of the clones is absent; in the studies checked, under half of the shortfall reflects unresolved V genes, and no reason is known for the rest. The sample records a few hundred thousand clones, roughly 90% of which are singletons. The top ten clones comprise almost 9.5% of the sample. What was sequenced was peripheral blood. The origin of the receptors is a man in his late teens or twenties with active or convalescent COVID-19.

This clone appeared a single time. The genes are TRBV21-1 and TRBJ2-7; the table's D call of TRBD2 was not tested on the DNA. TRBV21-1 represents a pseudogene. The CDR3 length is 13 residues. CDR3 protein: CASPTGRGNEQYF. CDR3 sequence (DNA): TGTGCCAGCCCGACGGGGAGGGGCAACGAGCAGTACTTC.

The rearrangement links TRBV10-2 to TRBJ2-7, with D possibly matching TRBD2 (7 bases). The CDR3 sequence is 19 residues long. Germline loops: CDR1 WSHSY, CDR2 SAAADI. Trimming took 0 bases from V and 0 from J, leaving 21 bases between them. Here the CDR3 reads CASSESVWGGGASSYEQYF. The CDR3 nucleotides read TGCGCCAGCAGTGAGTCGGTGTGGGGAGGGGGTGCCTCCTCCTACGAGCAGTACTTC.

The rearrangement joins TRBV3-1 (or the pseudogene TRBV3-2) to TRBJ2-7; tentative D call: TRBD2 (6 bases). The V and J ends lost 3 bases and 1 base respectively, with 10 bases between them. This CDR3 spans 14 amino acids. Looked up from germline, CDR1 is LGHDT and CDR2 is YNNKEL (reference sequence). The CDR3 sequence is CASSHAGTSYEQYF. The CDR3 DNA sequence: TGTGCCAGCAGCCACGCCGGGACTTCCTACGAGCAGTACTTC.

The gene calls are TRBV5-6 and TRBJ2-7, with 7 bases lining up with TRBD1. The CDR3 sequence is 14 residues long. The germline V gene encodes CDR1 SGHDT and CDR2 YYEEEE. Germline trimming cut 4 bases from V and 0 bases from J; bases unmatched to any gene: 4. The CDR3 spells CASSIGTVSYEQYF. The CDR3 DNA reads as TGTGCCAGCAGCATAGGGACAGTCTCCTACGAGCAGTACTTC.

V is TRBV12-5 and J is TRBJ1-2; D unclear. This CDR3 has 16 residues. Germline V CDR1 and CDR2: LGHNT, FRNRAP. Between the trimmed V and J ends, which lost 7 bases and 2 bases, there was a span of 20 bases. This chain's CDR3 is CASDQSGAMTNYGYTF. The CDR3 nucleotides are TGTGCTAGTGACCAATCGGGAGCTATGACGAACTATGGCTACACCTTC.

J is TRBJ2-7 and V is TRBV5-1, with TRBD2 matching 12 bases. After removal of 0 bases from V and 8 bases from J, the junction contained 18 bases not matched to a gene. The CDR3 is 19 residues long. From germline, CDR1 is SGHRS and CDR2 YFSETQ. As DNA, the CDR3 is TGCGCCAGCAGCTTGGAGGGTCCGCTAGCGGGGGGGACTCCGGGGCAGCAGTACTTC. Translated: CASSLEGPLAGGTPGQQYF.

The gene calls are TRBV9 and TRBJ2-1; D not certain. CDR1 is SGDLS, CDR2 YYNGEE, per germline. The V end was cut by 2 bases, the J end by 3 bases, with 9 bases between. CDR3 length: 14 amino acids. Here the CDR3 reads CASSVVADYNEQFF. Written as DNA, the CDR3 is TGTGCCAGCAGCGTTGTAGCAGACTACAATGAGCAGTTCTTC.

The chain is built from TRBV14 and TRBJ1-1, with unresolved D. Looked up from germline, CDR1 is SGHDN and CDR2 is FVKESK. The CDR3 has 15 amino acids. V was trimmed by 0 bases and J by 1 base, leaving 9 bases between them. CDR3 protein: CASSQDWARNTEAFF. In DNA form, the CDR3 reads TGTGCCAGCAGCCAAGATTGGGCACGGAACACTGAAGCTTTCTTT.

V usage is TRBV5-4 and J usage is TRBJ2-7; TRBD1 matches 7 bases. Germline CDR1 and CDR2: SGHNT and YYREEE (reference sequence). CDR3 length equals 14 residues. Trimming at V came to 4 bases and at J to 3 bases, leaving 7 bases not matched to a gene. The CDR3 loop reads CASSPDRAHYEQYF. The CDR3 DNA sequence: TGTGCCAGCAGCCCCGACAGGGCCCACTACGAGCAGTACTTC.

This chain uses TRBV4-3 with TRBJ2-1, with 13 bases identical to TRBD2. The CDR3 covers 18 residues. V shed 1 base and J 10 bases; nucleotides not matched to a gene: 13. Germline CDR1 LGHNA, CDR2 YSLEER. The CDR3 region has the DNA TGCGCCAGCAGCCAAGCCGGGACTAGCGGGGAGCCTACAAAAGAGCAGTTCTTC. Protein product: CASSQAGTSGEPTKEQFF.

The chain joins TRBV2 to TRBJ2-2, with 7 bases that match TRBD1. The trim removed 7 bases at V and 6 bases at J, leaving 8 bases unmatched. Per germline, CDR1 SNHLY and CDR2 FYNNEI. The CDR3 runs to 14 residues. The CDR3 DNA is TGTGCCAGCACCCCGCCAGGGGGTGCCGGGGAGCTGTTTTTT. It yields the protein CASTPPGGAGELFF.

The CDR3 DNA follows: TGTGCCAGAAGCTTGGAGGGCCGGGGACTAGCGGGGCTTCGGGAGACCCAGTACTTC. It codes for CARSLEGRGLAGLRETQYF. V and J are TRBV5-3 and TRBJ2-5, with 13 nucleotides matching TRBD2. TRBV5-3 is labeled an ORF, and its function is uncertain. Unmatched junction bases numbered 13, after V lost 0 bases and J lost 5 bases. The length of the CDR3 is 19 residues.

The chain has TRBV7-2 and TRBJ1-6, with TRBD1 as a possible D gene (5 bases). V was pared by 0 bases and J by 4 bases, with 7 bases between. Germline-derived CDR1 and CDR2 are SGHTA and FQGNSA. The length of the CDR3 is 15 residues. The CDR3 spells CASSLAGGYNSPLHF. For the CDR3, the DNA is TGTGCCAGCAGCTTAGCGGGGGGATATAATTCACCCCTCCACTTT.

CDR3 DNA sequence: TGCAGTGCTAGTATTCTACTTAACACTGAAGCTTTCTTT. The encoded protein is CSASILLNTEAFF. The chain recombines TRBV20-1 with TRBJ1-1; D unclear. CDR3 size: 13 residues. Germline lookup yields CDR1 DFQATT and CDR2 SNEGSKA (reference sequence). The ends were cut back, 3 bases at V and 2 bases at J, with 10 bases in the middle.

V and J are TRBV5-8 and TRBJ2-7, with D possibly being TRBD1 (6 bases). Trimming took 2 bases from V and 6 from J, leaving 12 bases between them. This CDR3 is 13 amino acids long. Germline loops: CDR1 SGHTS, CDR2 YDEGEE. The CDR3 loop is CASSLYRETEQYF. CDR3 in DNA: TGTGCCAGCAGCTTATACAGGGAAACCGAGCAGTACTTC. The variable domain in full, completed from reference TRBV5-8 and TRBJ2-7, reads EAGVTQSPTHLIKTRGQQATLRCSPISGHTSVYWYQQALGLGLQFLLWYDEGEERNRGNFPPRFSGRQFPNYSSELNVNALELEDSALYLCASSLYRETEQYFGPGTRLTVT.

The chain combines TRBV29-1 with TRBJ1-2; 8 bases fit TRBD1. V dropped 7 bases and J dropped 6; count of bases not matched to a gene: 13. The CDR3 covers 14 residues. Germline CDR1 is SQVTM and CDR2 is ANQGSEA. Here the CDR3 DNA reads TGCAGCGCGGCCCCGGGACAGGTGATTAATGGCTACACCTTC. Translating it yields CSAAPGQVINGYTF.

V gene TRBV20-1 combines with J gene TRBJ1-2; D remains ambiguous. The V end was cut by 6 bases, the J end by 4 bases, with 9 bases between. The CDR3 spans 11 residues. The germline CDR1 and CDR2 sequences are DFQATT and SNEGSKA (reference sequence). The CDR3 is CSASGVYGYTF. The CDR3 DNA sequence: TGCAGTGCGAGCGGGGTCTATGGCTACACCTTC.

The chain is built from TRBV6-1 and TRBJ1-1; D is uncertain. Germline V gene lookup returns CDR1 MNHNS and CDR2 SASEGT. The CDR3 loop spans 14 amino acids. V gave up 2 bases and J gave up 2 bases, with 9 bases separating them. CDR3 sequence (DNA): TGTGCCAGCAGTGAATACGAACAAAACACTGAAGCTTTCTTT. Residues: CASSEYEQNTEAFF.

The chain carries TRBV24-1 and TRBJ2-7, with D possibly being TRBD1 (6 bases). V shed 2 bases and J shed 2 bases, with 12 bases lying between them. The CDR3 is made up of 15 amino acids. Per the germline V gene, CDR1 is KGHDR and CDR2 is SFDVKD. CDR3 coding DNA: TGTGCCACCAGTGATTCGAGGACAGCCACCTACGAGCAGTACTTC. The encoded protein is CATSDSRTATYEQYF.

This rearrangement joins TRBV7-2 to TRBJ1-5; a possible D gene is TRBD1 (6 bases). The germline V and J ends were trimmed by 5 bases and 3 bases, with 8 bases remaining between them. CDR1 is SGHTA, CDR2 FQGNSA, per germline. The CDR3 is made up of 13 amino acids. The CDR3 is CASSQGTNQPQHF. In DNA form, the CDR3 reads TGTGCCAGCAGCCAGGGGACCAATCAGCCCCAGCATTTT.

The V call is TRBV24-1, the J call TRBJ2-2; D not certain. Germline assignment: CDR1 KGHDR and CDR2 SFDVKD. CDR3 length equals 15 residues. V was pared by 2 bases and J by 6 bases, with 12 bases between. Here the CDR3 DNA reads TGTGCCACCAGTGATTCAACCAGGATCTCCGGGGAGCTGTTTTTT. Translated: CATSDSTRISGELFF.

The rearrangement uses TRBV5-1 and TRBJ2-3; 14 positions match TRBD2. The CDR3 covers 19 residues. Trimming cost V 1 base and J 2 bases; bases outside gene matches: 9. In germline, CDR1 is SGHRS, CDR2 YFSETQ. CDR3 protein: CASSLKETSGGAITDTQYF. CDR3 DNA: TGCGCCAGCAGCTTGAAGGAGACTAGCGGGGGGGCAATCACAGATACGCAGTATTTT.

This clone was counted between two and nine times. V usage is TRBV6-2 or TRBV6-3 and J usage is TRBJ1-1; D ambiguous. The germline V gene encodes CDR1 MNHEY and CDR2 SVGEGT. This CDR3 has 18 residues. Trimming left V 5 bases short and J 1 base short, with 23 bases between. CDR3 DNA sequence: TGTGCCAGCAGTACCCATCCGGCCTATCTGGACTCGAACACTGAAGCTTTCTTT. This codes for CASSTHPAYLDSNTEAFF.

V and J are TRBV6-5 and TRBJ1-4; 7 nucleotides align to TRBD1. CDR1 is MNHEY, CDR2 SVGAGI, per germline. This CDR3 region has 15 residues. The V and J ends lost 2 bases and 5 bases, in that order; junction bases with no gene match: 5. The CDR3 DNA reads TGTGCCAGCAGTTACGGGGACAGTTCAAATGAAAAACTGTTTTTT. Amino acid sequence: CASSYGDSSNEKLFF.

The CDR3 coding sequence is TGTGCCAGCAGCTTAGCGCCGGGACTAGCGGGGGGGAAGTACCAAGAGACCCAGTACTTC. The encoded protein is CASSLAPGLAGGKYQETQYF. The chain is built from TRBV7-2 and TRBJ2-5, with 16 bases that match TRBD2. This CDR3 spans 20 amino acids. Trimming took 0 bases from V and 0 from J; bases not matched to a gene: 7. Per germline, CDR1 SGHTA and CDR2 FQGNSA.